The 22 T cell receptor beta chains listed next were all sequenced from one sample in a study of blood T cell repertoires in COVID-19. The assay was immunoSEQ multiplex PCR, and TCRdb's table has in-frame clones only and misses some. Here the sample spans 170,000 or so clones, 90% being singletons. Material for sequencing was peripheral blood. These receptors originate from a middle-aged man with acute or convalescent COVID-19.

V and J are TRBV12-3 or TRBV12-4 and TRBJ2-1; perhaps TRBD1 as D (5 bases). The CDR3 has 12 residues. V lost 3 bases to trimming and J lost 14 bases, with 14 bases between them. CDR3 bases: TGTGCCAGCAGTTTGGAGACAGTCACCAAGTTCTTC. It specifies CASSLETVTKFF.

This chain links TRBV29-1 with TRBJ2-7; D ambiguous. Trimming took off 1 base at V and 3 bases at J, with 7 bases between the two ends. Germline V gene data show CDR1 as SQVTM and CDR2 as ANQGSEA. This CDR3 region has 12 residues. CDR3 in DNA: TGCAGCGTTGAAGGCAGAAACTACGAGCAGTACGTC. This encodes CSVEGRNYEQYV.

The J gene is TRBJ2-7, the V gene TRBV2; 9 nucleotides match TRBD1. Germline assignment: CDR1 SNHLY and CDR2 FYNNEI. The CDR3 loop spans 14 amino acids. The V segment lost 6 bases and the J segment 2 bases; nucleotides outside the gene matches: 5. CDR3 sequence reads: CASRENRGPYEQYF. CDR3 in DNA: TGTGCCAGCAGGGAGAACAGGGGGCCCTACGAGCAGTACTTC.

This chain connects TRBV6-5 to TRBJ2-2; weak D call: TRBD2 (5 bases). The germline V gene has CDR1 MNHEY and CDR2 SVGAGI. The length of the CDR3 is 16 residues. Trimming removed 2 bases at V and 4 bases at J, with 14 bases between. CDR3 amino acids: CASSYSWVRGTGELFF. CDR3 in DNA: TGTGCCAGCAGTTACAGTTGGGTTCGGGGCACCGGGGAGCTGTTTTTT.

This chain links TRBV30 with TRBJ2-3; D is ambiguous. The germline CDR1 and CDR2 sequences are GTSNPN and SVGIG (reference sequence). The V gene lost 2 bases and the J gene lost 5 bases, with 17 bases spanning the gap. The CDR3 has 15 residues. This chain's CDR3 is CAWSSGSPRLDTQYF. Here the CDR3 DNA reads TGTGCCTGGAGTTCTGGCTCCCCTCGTTTAGATACGCAGTATTTT.

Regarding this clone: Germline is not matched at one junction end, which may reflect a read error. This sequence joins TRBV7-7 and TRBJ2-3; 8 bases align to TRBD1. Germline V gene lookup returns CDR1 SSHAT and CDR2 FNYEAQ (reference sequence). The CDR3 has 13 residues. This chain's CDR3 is CASSPDREDTQYF. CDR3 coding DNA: TGTGCTAGCAGCCCGGACAGGGAAGATACGCAGTATTTT.

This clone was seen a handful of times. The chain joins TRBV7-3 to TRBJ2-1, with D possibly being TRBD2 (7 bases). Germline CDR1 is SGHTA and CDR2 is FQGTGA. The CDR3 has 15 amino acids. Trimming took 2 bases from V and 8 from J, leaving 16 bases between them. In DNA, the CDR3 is TGTGCCAGCAGCTTACGGCGGGGGCCTGTGGATGAGCAGTTCTTC. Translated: CASSLRRGPVDEQFF.

CDR3 in amino acids: CASSRTGNTIYF. CDR3 DNA: TGTGCCAGCAGCCGGACAGGGAACACCATATATTTT. The V call is TRBV5-6, the J call TRBJ1-3; 8 bases agree with TRBD1. The J segment lost 7 bases and the V segment lost 4 bases, leaving 1 base of the junction unmatched. The CDR3 length is 12 residues. Germline V gene data show CDR1 as SGHDT and CDR2 as YYEEEE.

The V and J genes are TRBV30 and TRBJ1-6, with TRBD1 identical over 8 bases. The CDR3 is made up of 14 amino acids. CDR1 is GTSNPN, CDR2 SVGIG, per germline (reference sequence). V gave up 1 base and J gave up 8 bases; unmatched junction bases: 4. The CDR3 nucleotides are TGTGCCTGGAGTGGAGGACAGGGAGATTCACCCCTCCACTTT. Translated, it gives CAWSGGQGDSPLHF.

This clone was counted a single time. DNA for the CDR3: TGTGCCAGCAAAGTCTTCGGACTAGCGGGAACAGATACGCAGTATTTT. Translating it yields CASKVFGLAGTDTQYF. The gene calls are TRBV27 and TRBJ2-3; TRBD2 aligns across 12 bases. This CDR3 spans 16 amino acids. V was pared by 7 bases and J by 3 bases, with 8 bases of the junction left unmatched. Germline CDR1 reads MNHEY; CDR2 reads SMNVEV (reference sequence).

The CDR3 reads CASSPGGFPQDTQYF. CDR3 nucleotide sequence: TGTGCCAGCAGCCCAGGGGGTTTCCCTCAAGATACGCAGTATTTT. This chain connects TRBV5-8 to TRBJ2-3; 7 nucleotides agree with TRBD1. Trimming removed 4 bases from V and 5 bases from J; junction bases left unmatched: 10. Germline-derived CDR1 and CDR2 are SGHTS and YDEGEE. This CDR3 has 15 amino acids.

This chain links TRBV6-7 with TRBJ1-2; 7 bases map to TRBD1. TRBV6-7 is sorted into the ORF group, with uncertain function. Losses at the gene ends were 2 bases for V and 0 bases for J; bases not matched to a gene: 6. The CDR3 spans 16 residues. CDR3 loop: CASSYRQGPANYGYTF. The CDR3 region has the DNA TGTGCCAGCAGTTACCGACAGGGCCCAGCTAACTATGGCTACACCTTC.

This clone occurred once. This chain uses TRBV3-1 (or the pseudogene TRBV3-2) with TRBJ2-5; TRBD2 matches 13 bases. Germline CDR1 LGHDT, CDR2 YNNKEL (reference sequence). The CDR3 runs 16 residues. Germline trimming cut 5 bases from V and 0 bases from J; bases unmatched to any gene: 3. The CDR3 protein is CASSAGTSGNQETQYF. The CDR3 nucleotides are TGTGCCAGCAGCGCCGGGACTAGCGGGAACCAAGAGACCCAGTACTTC.

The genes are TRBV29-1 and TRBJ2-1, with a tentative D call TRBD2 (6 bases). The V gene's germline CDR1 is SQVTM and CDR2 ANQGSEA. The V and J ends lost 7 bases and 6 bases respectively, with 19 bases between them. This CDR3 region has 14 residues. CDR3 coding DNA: TGCAGCGGGCTGGGGACTTTCGGGGGCAATGAGCAGTTCTTC. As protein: CSGLGTFGGNEQFF.

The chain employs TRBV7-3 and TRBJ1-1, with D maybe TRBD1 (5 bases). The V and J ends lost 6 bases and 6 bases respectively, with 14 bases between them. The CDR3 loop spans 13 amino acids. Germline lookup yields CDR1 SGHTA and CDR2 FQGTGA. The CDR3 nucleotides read TGTGCCAGCAGTTCCAGGGAAGGGGCTGAAGCTTTCTTT. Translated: CASSSREGAEAFF. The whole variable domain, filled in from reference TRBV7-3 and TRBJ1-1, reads GAGVSQTPSNKVTEKGKYVELRCDPISGHTALYWYRQSLGQGPEFLIYFQGTGAADDSGLPNDRFFAVRPEGSVSTLKIQRTERGDSAVYLCASSSREGAEAFFGQGTRLTVV.

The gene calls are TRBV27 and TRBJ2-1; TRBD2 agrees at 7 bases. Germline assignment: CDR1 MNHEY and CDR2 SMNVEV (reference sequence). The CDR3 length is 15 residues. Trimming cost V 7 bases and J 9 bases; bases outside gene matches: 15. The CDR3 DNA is TGTGCCAGCACCCCTTGGGAGGGGAACGGGGGTGAGCAGTTCTTC. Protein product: CASTPWEGNGGEQFF.

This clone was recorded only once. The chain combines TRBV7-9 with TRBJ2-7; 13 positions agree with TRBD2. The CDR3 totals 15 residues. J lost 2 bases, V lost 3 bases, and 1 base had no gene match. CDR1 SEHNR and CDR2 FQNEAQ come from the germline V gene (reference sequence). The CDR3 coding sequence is TGTGCCAGCAGCTTCACTAGCGGGGGGGCCTACGAGCAGTACGTC. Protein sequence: CASSFTSGGAYEQYV.

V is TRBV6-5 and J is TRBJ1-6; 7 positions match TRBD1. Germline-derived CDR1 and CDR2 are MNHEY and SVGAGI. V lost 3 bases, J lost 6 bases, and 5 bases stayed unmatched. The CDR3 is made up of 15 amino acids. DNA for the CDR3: TGTGCCAGCAGTTATGCAGGGGGAGGTAATTCACCCCTCCACTTT. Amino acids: CASSYAGGGNSPLHF.

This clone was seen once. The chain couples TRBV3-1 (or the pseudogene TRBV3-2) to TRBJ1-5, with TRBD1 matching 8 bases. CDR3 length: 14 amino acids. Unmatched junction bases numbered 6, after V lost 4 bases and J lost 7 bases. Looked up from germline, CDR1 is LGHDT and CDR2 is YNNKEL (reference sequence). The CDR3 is CASSRRTGSQPQHF. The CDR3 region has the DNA TGTGCCAGCAGCCGCAGGACAGGGTCCCAGCCCCAGCATTTT.

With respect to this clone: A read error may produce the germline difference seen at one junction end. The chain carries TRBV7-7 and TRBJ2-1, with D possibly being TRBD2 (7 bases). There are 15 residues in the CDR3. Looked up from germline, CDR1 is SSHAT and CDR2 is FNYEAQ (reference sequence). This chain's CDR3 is CASSLGGGAVNEQFF. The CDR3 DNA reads TGTGCTAGCAGCTTAGGAGGGGGGGCCGTCAATGAGCAGTTCTTC.

The CDR3 DNA follows: TGTGCCAGTAGTATTTACAGGGCGGGTCAGCCCCAGCATTTT. Protein product: CASSIYRAGQPQHF. The chain joins TRBV19 to TRBJ1-5, with D perhaps TRBD1 (6 bases). Trimming pared 3 bases from V and 6 bases from J, leaving 12 bases between. This CDR3 region has 14 residues. Germline CDR1 LNHDA, CDR2 SQIVND (reference sequence).

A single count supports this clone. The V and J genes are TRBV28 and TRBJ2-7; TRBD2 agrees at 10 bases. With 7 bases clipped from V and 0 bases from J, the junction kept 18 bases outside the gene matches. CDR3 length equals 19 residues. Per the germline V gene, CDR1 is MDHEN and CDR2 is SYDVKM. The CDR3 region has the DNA TGTGCCAGCACCCGGCGTTGGAGCGGGAGGGCCAGGGCCTCCTACGAGCAGTACTTC. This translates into CASTRRWSGRARASYEQYF.